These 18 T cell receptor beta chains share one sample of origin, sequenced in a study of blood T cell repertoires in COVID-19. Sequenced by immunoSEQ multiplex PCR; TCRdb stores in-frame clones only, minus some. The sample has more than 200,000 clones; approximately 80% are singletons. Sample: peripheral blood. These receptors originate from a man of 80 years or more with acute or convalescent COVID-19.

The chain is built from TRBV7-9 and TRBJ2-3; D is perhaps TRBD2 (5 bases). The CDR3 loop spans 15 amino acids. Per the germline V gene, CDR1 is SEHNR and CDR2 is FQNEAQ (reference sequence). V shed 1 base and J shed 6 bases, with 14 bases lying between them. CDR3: CASSLDGRRGDTQYF. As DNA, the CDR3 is TGTGCCAGCAGCTTAGATGGCAGGAGAGGGGATACGCAGTATTTT.

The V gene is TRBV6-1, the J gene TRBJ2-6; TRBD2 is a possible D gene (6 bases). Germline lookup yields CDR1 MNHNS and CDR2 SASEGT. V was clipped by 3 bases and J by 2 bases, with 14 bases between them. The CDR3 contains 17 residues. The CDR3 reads CASSENWGLTGANVLTF. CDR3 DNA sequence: TGTGCCAGCAGTGAGAATTGGGGACTGACTGGGGCCAACGTCCTGACTTTC.

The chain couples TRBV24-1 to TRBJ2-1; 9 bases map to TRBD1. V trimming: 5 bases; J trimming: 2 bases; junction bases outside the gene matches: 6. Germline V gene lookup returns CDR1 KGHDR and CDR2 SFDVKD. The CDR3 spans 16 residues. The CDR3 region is CATSAHRDRAYNEQFF. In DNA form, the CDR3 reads TGTGCCACCAGTGCTCACCGGGACAGGGCCTACAATGAGCAGTTCTTC.

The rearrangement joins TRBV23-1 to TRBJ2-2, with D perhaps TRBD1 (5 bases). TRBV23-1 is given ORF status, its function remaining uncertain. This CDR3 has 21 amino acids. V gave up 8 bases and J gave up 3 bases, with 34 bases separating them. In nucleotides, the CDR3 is TGCGCCAGCCTCAAAGGAAGGGCCCAGCGTAGGACAATCCCCCACACCGGGGAGCTGTTTTTT. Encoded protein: CASLKGRAQRRTIPHTGELFF.

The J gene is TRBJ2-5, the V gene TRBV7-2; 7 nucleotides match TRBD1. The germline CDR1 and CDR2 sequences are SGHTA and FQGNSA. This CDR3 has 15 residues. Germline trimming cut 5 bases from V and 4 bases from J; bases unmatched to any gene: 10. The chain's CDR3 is CASSHARGRLETQYF. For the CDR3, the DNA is TGTGCCAGCAGCCACGCGAGGGGGCGGCTAGAGACCCAGTACTTC.

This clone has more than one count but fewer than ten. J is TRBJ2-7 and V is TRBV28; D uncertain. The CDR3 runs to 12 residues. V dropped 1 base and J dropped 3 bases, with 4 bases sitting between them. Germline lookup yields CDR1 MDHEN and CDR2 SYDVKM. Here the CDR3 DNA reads TGTGCCAGCAGTTTATCTCGCTACGAGCAGTACTTC. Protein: CASSLSRYEQYF. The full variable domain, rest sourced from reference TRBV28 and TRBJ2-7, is DVKVTQSSRYLVKRTGEKVFLECVQDMDHENMFWYRQDPGLGLRLIYFSYDVKMKEKGDIPEGYSVSREKKERFSLILESASTNQTSMYLCASSLSRYEQYFGPGTRLTVT.

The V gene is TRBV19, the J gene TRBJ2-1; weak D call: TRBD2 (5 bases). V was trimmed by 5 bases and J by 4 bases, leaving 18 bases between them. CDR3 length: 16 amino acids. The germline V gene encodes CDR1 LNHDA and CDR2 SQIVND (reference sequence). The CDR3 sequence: CASSAGLALTYNEQFF. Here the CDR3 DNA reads TGTGCCAGTAGTGCCGGGCTAGCCCTTACTTACAATGAGCAGTTCTTC.

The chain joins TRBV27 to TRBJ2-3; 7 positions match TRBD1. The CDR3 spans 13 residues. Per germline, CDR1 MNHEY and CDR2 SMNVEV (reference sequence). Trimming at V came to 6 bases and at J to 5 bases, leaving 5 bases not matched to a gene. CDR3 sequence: CASRLQGVDTQYF. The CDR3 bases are TGTGCCAGCAGACTTCAGGGGGTAGATACGCAGTATTTT.

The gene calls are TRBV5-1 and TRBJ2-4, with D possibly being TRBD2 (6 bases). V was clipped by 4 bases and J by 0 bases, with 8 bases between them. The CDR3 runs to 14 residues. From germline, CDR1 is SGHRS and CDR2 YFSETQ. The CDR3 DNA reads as TGCGCCAGCAGCCCGGGACTAGCCAAAAACATTCAGTACTTC. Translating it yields CASSPGLAKNIQYF.

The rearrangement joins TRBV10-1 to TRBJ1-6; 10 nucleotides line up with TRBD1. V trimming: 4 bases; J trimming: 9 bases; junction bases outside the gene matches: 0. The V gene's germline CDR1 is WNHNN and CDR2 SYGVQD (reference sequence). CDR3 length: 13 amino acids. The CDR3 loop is CASSGDRGSPLHF. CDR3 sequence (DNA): TGCGCCAGCAGTGGGGACAGGGGTTCACCCCTCCACTTT.

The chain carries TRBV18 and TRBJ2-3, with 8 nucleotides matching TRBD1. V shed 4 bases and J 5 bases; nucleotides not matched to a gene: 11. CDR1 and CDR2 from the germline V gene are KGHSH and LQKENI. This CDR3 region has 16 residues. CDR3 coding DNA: TGTGCCAGCTCACTCCTCGGGACAGGTTCGGAAGATACGCAGTATTTT. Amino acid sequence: CASSLLGTGSEDTQYF.

The CDR3, as DNA: TGTGCCAGCAGTGACCCCGCCGGGACTAGCGGGAGGCTCACAGATACGCAGTATTTT. Amino acids: CASSDPAGTSGRLTDTQYF. V is TRBV2 and J is TRBJ2-3, with 15 bases identical to TRBD2. Germline CDR1 is SNHLY and CDR2 is FYNNEI. The CDR3 is 19 amino acids. V lost 3 bases and J lost 2; bases outside the gene matches: 9.

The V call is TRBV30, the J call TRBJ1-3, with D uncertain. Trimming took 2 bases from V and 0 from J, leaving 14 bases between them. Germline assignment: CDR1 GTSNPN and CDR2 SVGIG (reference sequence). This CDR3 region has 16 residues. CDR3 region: CAWSFKRAGSGNTIYF. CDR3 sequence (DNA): TGTGCCTGGAGTTTTAAGAGGGCAGGCTCTGGAAACACCATATATTTT.

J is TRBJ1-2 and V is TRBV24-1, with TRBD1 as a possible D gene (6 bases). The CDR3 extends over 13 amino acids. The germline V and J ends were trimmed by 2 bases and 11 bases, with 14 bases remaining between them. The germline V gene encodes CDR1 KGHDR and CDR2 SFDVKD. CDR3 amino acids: CATSDSQGQGYTF. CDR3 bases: TGTGCCACCAGTGATTCCCAAGGGCAGGGGTACACCTTC.

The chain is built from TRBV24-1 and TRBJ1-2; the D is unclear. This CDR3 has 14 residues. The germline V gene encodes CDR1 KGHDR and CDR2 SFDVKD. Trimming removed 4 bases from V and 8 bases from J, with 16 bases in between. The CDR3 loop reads CATSERNRFGGYTF. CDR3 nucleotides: TGTGCCACCAGTGAGCGGAACCGCTTTGGGGGCTACACCTTC.

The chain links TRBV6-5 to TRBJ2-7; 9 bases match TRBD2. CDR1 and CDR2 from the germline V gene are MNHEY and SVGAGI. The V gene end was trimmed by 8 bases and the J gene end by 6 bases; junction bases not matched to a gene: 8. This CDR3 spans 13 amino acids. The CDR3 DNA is TGTGCCAGCGGGGCCCTAGCGGGAAGCGAGCAGTACTTC. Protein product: CASGALAGSEQYF.

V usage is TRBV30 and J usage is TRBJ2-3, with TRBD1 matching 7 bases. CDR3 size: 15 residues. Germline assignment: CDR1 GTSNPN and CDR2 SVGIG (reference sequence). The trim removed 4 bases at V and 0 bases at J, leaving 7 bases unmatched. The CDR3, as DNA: TGTGCCTGGAACATGGGACAGTCTAGCACAGATACGCAGTATTTT. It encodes CAWNMGQSSTDTQYF.

CDR3 in amino acids: CASSVEGGGYNEQFF. Written as DNA, the CDR3 is TGCGCCAGCAGTGTCGAGGGAGGGGGCTACAATGAGCAGTTCTTC. The chain links TRBV10-1 to TRBJ2-1; possible D gene TRBD2, 7 bases. The length of the CDR3 is 15 residues. V was pared by 4 bases and J by 3 bases, with 13 bases between. Germline CDR1 reads WNHNN; CDR2 reads SYGVQD (reference sequence).